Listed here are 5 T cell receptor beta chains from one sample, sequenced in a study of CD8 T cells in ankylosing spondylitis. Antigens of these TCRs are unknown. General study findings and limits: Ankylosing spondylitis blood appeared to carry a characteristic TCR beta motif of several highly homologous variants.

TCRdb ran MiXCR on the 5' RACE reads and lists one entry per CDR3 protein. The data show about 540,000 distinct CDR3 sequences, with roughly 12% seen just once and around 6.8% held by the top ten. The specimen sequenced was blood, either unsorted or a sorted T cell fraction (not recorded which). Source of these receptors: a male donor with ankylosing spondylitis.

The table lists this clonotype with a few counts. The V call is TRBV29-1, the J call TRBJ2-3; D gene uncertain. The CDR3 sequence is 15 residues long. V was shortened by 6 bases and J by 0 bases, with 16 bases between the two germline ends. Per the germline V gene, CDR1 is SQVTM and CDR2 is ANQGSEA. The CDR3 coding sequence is TGCAGCGTATTTCTTTGGATGTCTAGCACAGATACGCAGTATTTT. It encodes CSVFLWMSSTDTQYF.

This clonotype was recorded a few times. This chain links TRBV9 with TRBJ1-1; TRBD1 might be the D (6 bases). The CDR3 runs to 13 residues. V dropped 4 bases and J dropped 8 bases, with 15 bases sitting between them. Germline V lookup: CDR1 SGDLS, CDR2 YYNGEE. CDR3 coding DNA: TGTGCCAGCAGCCCTCGCGGGCAGGGGGAAGCTTTCTTT. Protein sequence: CASSPRGQGEAFF.

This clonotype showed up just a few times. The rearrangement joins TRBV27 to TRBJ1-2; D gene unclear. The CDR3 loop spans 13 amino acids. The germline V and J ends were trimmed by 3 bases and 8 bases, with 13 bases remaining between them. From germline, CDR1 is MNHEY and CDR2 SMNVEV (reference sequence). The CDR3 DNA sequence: TGTGCCAGCAGTTTCCTTCAGACGGAAGGCTACACCTTC. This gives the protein CASSFLQTEGYTF.

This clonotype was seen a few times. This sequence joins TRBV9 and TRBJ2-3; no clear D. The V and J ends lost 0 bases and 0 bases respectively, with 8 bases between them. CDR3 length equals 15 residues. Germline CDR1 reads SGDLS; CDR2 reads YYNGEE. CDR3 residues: CASSVGLQSTDTQYF. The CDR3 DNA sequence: TGTGCCAGCAGCGTAGGGTTGCAGAGCACAGATACGCAGTATTTT.

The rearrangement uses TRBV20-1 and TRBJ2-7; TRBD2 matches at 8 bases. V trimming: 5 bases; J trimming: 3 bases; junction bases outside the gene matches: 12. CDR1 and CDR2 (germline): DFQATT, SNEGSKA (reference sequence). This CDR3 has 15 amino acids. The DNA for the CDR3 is TGCAGTGCTCTCACCAGCGGGAGACCTCACTACGAGCAGTACTTC. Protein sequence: CSALTSGRPHYEQYF.